This T cell receptor (beta chain) is from a study of blood T cells in healthy people across ages. V was trimmed by 4 bases and J by 6 bases, leaving 17 bases between them. The CDR3 is 16 residues long. CDR1 and CDR2 from the germline V gene are KGHDR and SFDVKD. The study drew donors from healthy Caucasian individuals in Russia aged roughly 6 to 100. The second PCR ran roughly 6 to 11 cycles with a sample-barcoded 5' primer and J-beta primers. Each cDNA molecule was tagged by a template-switch adaptor that had 12 random nucleotides. TCRdb reprocessed the 5' RACE reads via MiXCR and lists one record per CDR3 protein. In the table there are almost 550,000 distinct CDR3 sequences, around 24% of which are singletons. These data were also reused for a study on T cells of mothers and their children. From that study: RNA that had been extracted went wholly into cDNA synthesis, at around 1.5 ug per 15 ul. Slightly, though not significantly, more overlap was seen in related than in unrelated mother-child pairs.

V usage is TRBV24-1 and J usage is TRBJ2-2; possible D gene TRBD2, 6 bases. The TCR was taken from a boy aged 5-17 years in good health. Sequenced material: blood. The CDR3 coding sequence is TGTGCCACCAGTGAGCCCGGGACTTTAGAGGCCGGGGAGCTGTTTTTT. Residues: CATSEPGTLEAGELFF.